This T cell receptor beta chain was found in a study of T cells in Graves' hyperthyroidism and ophthalmopathy. Study context: Peripheral blood was secured at the point of initial diagnosis, before any treatment.

The CDR3 spans 16 residues. Germline V gives CDR1 LNHNV, CDR2 YYDKDF (reference sequence). The V and J ends lost 1 base and 5 bases, in that order; junction bases with no gene match: 7. This clonotype has at least ten counts. Its target is not known. RNA transcripts yielded amplified TCR beta CDR3 regions. With the HTBI primer set, the TCR CDR3 went through a first round of RT-PCR. TCRdb itself ran the multiplex PCR reads through MiXCR, one entry per CDR3 protein. This table has nearly 600,000 distinct CDR3 sequences, 14% appearing once. Study-wide findings and caveats: Also found in blood were most expanded thyroid clonotypes above 0.001.

This rearrangement joins TRBV15 to TRBJ2-7; TRBD2 agrees at 11 bases. Sequencing was performed on blood. The origin of this receptor is a woman aged 18-29 years with Graves' ophthalmopathy. DNA of the CDR3: TGTGCCACCAGCAGAGGAAGTCTAGCGGGGGGCAACGAGCAGTACTTC. It is translated as CATSRGSLAGGNEQYF.